These T cell receptor beta chains were read from a single sample in a study of OX40 agonist ivuxolimab in advanced cancers. TCRdb keeps only in-frame clones here, not all; method: immunoSEQ multiplex PCR. The table shows tens of thousands of clones, with about 83% occurring only once. The starting material was CD4+ or CD8+ T cells sorted from blood, obtained in a trial of the OX40 agonist ivuxolimab. The receptor source for this set is an adult with an advanced solid tumor such as melanoma, head and neck, liver or kidney cancer. Each CDR3 is given with its conserved first and last residue. Fields, in order: V gene, D gene, J gene, CDR3 protein. The D gene is left open where the match is weak.

>TRBV9|TRBD1|TRBJ1-2
CASSQWTGTDGYTF
>TRBV5-1|TRBD2|TRBJ2-3
CASSLVRTSGGPYPPDTQYF
>TRBV12-2|NA|TRBJ1-5
CASRLSARVRGHSNQPQHF
>TRBV27|TRBD1|TRBJ2-5
CASSRRQGQETQYF
>TRBV7-2|TRBD2|TRBJ2-1
CASSPRTSTNEQFF
>TRBV7-8|NA|TRBJ1-5
CASSLRDGWSVVGQPQHF
>TRBV7-2|NA|TRBJ1-5
CASSLREGPNQPQHF
>TRBV30|NA|TRBJ1-2
CAWSEGTYGYTF
>TRBV29-1|NA|TRBJ1-1
CSASEVNTEAFF
>TRBV7-3|NA|TRBJ2-5
CASSLAGQGKTQYF
>TRBV28|TRBD2|TRBJ2-5
CASSFPPSGGAWETQYF
>TRBV5-1|TRBD1|TRBJ1-4
CASSSRDRGRSGEKLFF
>TRBV7-9|NA|TRBJ2-7
CASSLTSGVNEQYF